These 31 T cell receptor beta chains were sequenced from one sample in a study of cytomegalovirus exposure and HLA in healthy donors. Both 60 Vbeta primers and 13 Jbeta primers went into the PCR. Measured with immunoSEQ multiplex PCR; TCRdb has only the in-frame clones, and not every one. The table has 140,000 to 150,000 clones, over 60% seen once. Sequenced: PBMCs. All receptors come from a man in his forties in good health and CMV-seronegative.

This chain uses TRBV2 with TRBJ2-5; tentatively, D is TRBD1 (6 bases). The tail of the sequence fits TRBJ2-7 better, so the J call may be wrong. Germline values: CDR1 SNHLY, CDR2 FYNNEI. This CDR3 has 12 amino acids. CDR3 sequence: CASRGAAYEQYF. CDR3 in DNA: TGTGCCAGCAGGGGGGCTGCCTACGAGCAGTACTTC.

The genes are TRBV10-3 and TRBJ2-7, with 7 bases that match TRBD1. The ends lost 11 bases at V and 5 bases at J; junction bases unmatched: 15. The CDR3 has 14 amino acids. CDR1 is ENHRY and CDR2 is SYGVKD in the germline V gene. The CDR3 nucleotides read TGTGCCTCAACCCGGGACAGAGAATTAAACGAGCAGTACTTC. Residues: CASTRDRELNEQYF.

This chain connects TRBV5-6 to TRBJ2-7; weak D call: TRBD2 (5 bases). The CDR3 runs 13 residues. Deletions cut 1 base from V and 1 base from J, with 6 bases between. In germline, CDR1 is SGHDT, CDR2 YYEEEE. CDR3 sequence: CASSLRRSYEQYF. The CDR3 DNA reads as TGTGCCAGCAGCTTGCGGAGGTCCTACGAGCAGTACTTC.

The V call is TRBV27, the J call TRBJ1-3, with a possible D match to TRBD1 (6 bases). The CDR3 length is 14 residues. Trimming took off 5 bases at V and 2 bases at J, with 10 bases between the two ends. Per the germline V gene, CDR1 is MNHEY and CDR2 is SMNVEV (reference sequence). The CDR3: CASSEGGAGNTIYF. In nucleotides, the CDR3 is TGTGCCAGCAGTGAAGGGGGTGCTGGAAACACCATATATTTT.

This chain uses TRBV7-9 with TRBJ1-2; D unclear. The germline V gene encodes CDR1 SEHNR and CDR2 FQNEAQ (reference sequence). CDR3 length: 14 residues. V gave up 1 base and J gave up 8 bases, with 14 bases separating them. CDR3 DNA sequence: TGTGCCAGCAGCTTAGATGTCGAGGCCAAGGGCTACACCTTC. It encodes CASSLDVEAKGYTF. The variable domain in full, with the rest retrieved from reference TRBV7-9 and TRBJ1-2, is DTGVSQNPRHKITKRGQNVTFRCDPISEHNRLYWYRQTLGQGPEFLTYFQNEAQLEKSRLLSDRFSAERPKGSFSTLEIQRTEQGDSAMYLCASSLDVEAKGYTFGSGTRLTVV.

V is TRBV5-1 and J is TRBJ2-3; the D gene is possibly TRBD1 (6 bases). V was trimmed by 2 bases and J by 2 bases, leaving 12 bases between them. This CDR3 region has 15 residues. Germline CDR1 is SGHRS and CDR2 is YFSETQ. Here the CDR3 DNA reads TGCGCCAGCAGCTTTGGGGGCCGGACCACAGATACGCAGTATTTT. It codes for CASSFGGRTTDTQYF.

V and J are TRBV27 and TRBJ1-2; possibly TRBD1 for D (6 bases). Per germline, CDR1 MNHEY and CDR2 SMNVEV (reference sequence). V was clipped by 5 bases and J by 10 bases, with 20 bases between them. The CDR3 consists of 14 residues. CDR3 region: CASSTSGAASTYTF. In DNA, the CDR3 is TGTGCCAGCAGTACCTCAGGGGCGGCCTCAACCTACACCTTC.

The chain has TRBV9 and TRBJ1-4, with a possible D match to TRBD1 (5 bases). CDR1 is SGDLS, CDR2 YYNGEE, per germline. This CDR3 spans 14 amino acids. Trimming removed 3 bases at V and 6 bases at J, with 12 bases between. The CDR3 sequence is CASSAGTVDEKLFF. DNA for the CDR3: TGTGCCAGCAGCGCCGGGACTGTGGATGAAAAACTGTTTTTT.

The V call is TRBV28, the J call TRBJ1-3, with D hard to call. The V end lost 3 bases, the J end lost 4 bases, and 4 bases lay between the germline ends. The CDR3 length is 12 residues. From germline, CDR1 is MDHEN and CDR2 SYDVKM. CDR3 residues: CASSFMGNTIYF. The CDR3 DNA reads TGTGCCAGCAGTTTTATGGGAAACACCATATATTTT. Complete variable domain (other parts from reference TRBV28 and TRBJ1-3): DVKVTQSSRYLVKRTGEKVFLECVQDMDHENMFWYRQDPGLGLRLIYFSYDVKMKEKGDIPEGYSVSREKKERFSLILESASTNQTSMYLCASSFMGNTIYFGEGSWLTVV.

V gene TRBV11-2 combines with J gene TRBJ1-1; 7 positions agree with TRBD1. The germline V gene has CDR1 SGHAT and CDR2 FQNNGV. With V trimmed by 5 bases and J by 2 bases, 5 bases remained unmatched. The CDR3 is made up of 14 amino acids. The CDR3: CASSIRDRNTEAFF. The CDR3 nucleotides read TGTGCCAGCAGCATCCGGGACAGAAACACTGAAGCTTTCTTT.

This clone was detected only a few times. The V and J genes are TRBV30 and TRBJ2-7; TRBD2 is a possible D gene (6 bases). Germline lookup yields CDR1 GTSNPN and CDR2 SVGIG (reference sequence). V lost 0 bases, J lost 5 bases, and 23 bases lay in between. This CDR3 is 17 amino acids long. DNA of the CDR3: TGTGCCTGGAGTGTGCGGCTTAGCAGTCTAGCGCGGCACGAGCAGTACTTC. It specifies CAWSVRLSSLARHEQYF.

The chain is built from TRBV19 and TRBJ1-4; the match to TRBD1 covers 11 bases. In germline, CDR1 is LNHDA, CDR2 SQIVND (reference sequence). The CDR3 is made up of 15 amino acids. V lost 4 bases, J lost 7 bases, and 5 bases stayed unmatched. The CDR3 DNA sequence: TGTGCCAGTAGTACTCGGACAGGGGGCCTTGAAAAACTGTTTTTT. Amino acids: CASSTRTGGLEKLFF.

The V and J genes are TRBV7-8 and TRBJ1-1; D perhaps matches TRBD1 (5 bases). Germline V CDR1 and CDR2: SGHVS, FQNEAQ. V was clipped by 5 bases and J by 0 bases, with 13 bases between them. CDR3 size: 15 residues. CDR3 DNA: TGTGCCAGCAGCGGGGGGTGGGGCTTGAACACTGAAGCTTTCTTT. As protein: CASSGGWGLNTEAFF. The whole variable domain, filled in from reference TRBV7-8 and TRBJ1-1, reads GAGVSQSPRYKVAKRGQDVALRCDPISGHVSLFWYQQALGQGPEFLTYFQNEAQLDKSGLPSDRFFAERPEGSVSTLKIQRTQQEDSAVYLCASSGGWGLNTEAFFGQGTRLTVV.

This clone was observed a few times. The V and J genes are TRBV11-2 and TRBJ2-1, with D possibly TRBD2 on 5 matching bases. Germline-derived CDR1 and CDR2 are SGHAT and FQNNGV. The CDR3 is 12 amino acids. V lost 4 bases, J lost 12 bases, and 13 bases lay in between. CDR3 bases: TGTGCCAGCAGCTACCGCGGTGCGGGGCAGTTCTTC. Translated: CASSYRGAGQFF.

The chain has TRBV2 and TRBJ2-7; 10 bases align to TRBD1. From germline, CDR1 is SNHLY and CDR2 FYNNEI. Trimming at V came to 4 bases and at J to 3 bases, leaving 3 bases not matched to a gene. The CDR3 runs 14 residues. The CDR3 protein is CASSARTGGYEQYF. The CDR3 bases are TGTGCCAGCAGTGCTCGGACAGGGGGCTACGAGCAGTACTTC.

The chain uses TRBV15 and TRBJ1-4; 9 bases line up with TRBD1. V was pared by 4 bases and J by 8 bases, with 8 bases of the junction left unmatched. The CDR3 totals 15 residues. Germline V gene data show CDR1 as LNHNV and CDR2 as YYDKDF (reference sequence). CDR3 in DNA: TGTGCCACCAGCACAAGTACAGGGGGCGGAGAAAAACTGTTTTTT. Translation: CATSTSTGGGEKLFF.

J is TRBJ2-1 and V is TRBV18; TRBD1 agrees at 7 bases. With 2 bases clipped from V and 3 bases from J, the junction kept 7 bases outside the gene matches. Germline V gives CDR1 KGHSH, CDR2 LQKENI. The CDR3 contains 16 residues. CDR3 DNA sequence: TGTGCCAGCTCACCAATGGGACAGCGGAACTACAATGAGCAGTTCTTC. Protein: CASSPMGQRNYNEQFF.

This chain connects TRBV10-3 to TRBJ2-7; possible D gene TRBD1, 6 bases. Trimming removed 4 bases at V and 6 bases at J, with 10 bases between. This CDR3 spans 12 amino acids. The germline V gene encodes CDR1 ENHRY and CDR2 SYGVKD. The CDR3 nucleotides are TGTGCCATCAGTGGCCAGGGGACCGAGCAGTACTTC. It codes for CAISGQGTEQYF.

This chain links TRBV18 with TRBJ1-5; D remains unclear. From germline, CDR1 is KGHSH and CDR2 LQKENI. Trimming cost V 8 bases and J 6 bases, with 20 bases left between them. CDR3 length: 15 residues. The CDR3 DNA is TGTGCCAGCACTTCCGGGGAGGAGTATGGTCAGCCCCAGCATTTT. This gives the protein CASTSGEEYGQPQHF.

Details on this clone: At the DNA level, this CDR3 is encoded by other sequences in the same sample as well. The chain links TRBV5-1 to TRBJ1-1; D possibly corresponds to TRBD1 (5 bases). The CDR3 totals 14 residues. Trimming took 4 bases from V and 1 from J, leaving 11 bases between them. Per the germline V gene, CDR1 is SGHRS and CDR2 is YFSETQ. The CDR3 nucleotides read TGCGCCAGCAGCCCTACGGGGGGGAACACTGAAGCTTTCTTT. Protein product: CASSPTGGNTEAFF.

This chain joins TRBV30 and TRBJ2-1; 9 bases line up with TRBD2. The CDR3 contains 13 residues. Germline V CDR1 and CDR2: GTSNPN, SVGIG (reference sequence). The ends lost 3 bases at V and 3 bases at J; junction bases unmatched: 0. CDR3 DNA: TGTGCCTGGAGAGCGGGAGGCTACAATGAGCAGTTCTTC. Its protein product is CAWRAGGYNEQFF.

The V gene is TRBV7-8, the J gene TRBJ2-7; D is possibly TRBD2 (6 bases). The V and J ends lost 1 base and 2 bases respectively, with 9 bases between them. The CDR3 loop spans 14 amino acids. Per germline, CDR1 SGHVS and CDR2 FQNEAQ. Here the CDR3 reads CASSLDAGTYEQYF. The CDR3 DNA reads TGTGCCAGCAGCTTAGACGCGGGGACCTACGAGCAGTACTTC.

The chain is built from TRBV28 and TRBJ2-1, with a weak D call TRBD1 (5 bases). The CDR3 is 17 residues long. The germline CDR1 and CDR2 sequences are MDHEN and SYDVKM. Trimming stripped 6 bases from V and 0 bases from J, with 18 bases between. The CDR3 DNA sequence: TGTGCCAGCAGCCACTCACCCAGGGTTAGCTCCTACAATGAGCAGTTCTTC. Protein product: CASSHSPRVSSYNEQFF.

The V gene is TRBV5-6, the J gene TRBJ2-7, with D perhaps matching TRBD1 (6 bases). Germline V gene lookup returns CDR1 SGHDT and CDR2 YYEEEE. The germline V and J ends were trimmed by 3 bases and 3 bases, with 10 bases remaining between them. This CDR3 comprises 13 residues. The CDR3 DNA reads TGTGCCAGCAGCTACAACAGGGTCTACGAGCAGTACTTC. It yields the protein CASSYNRVYEQYF.

This clone was counted a few times. The chain joins TRBV11-1 to TRBJ1-2; TRBD1 matches 7 bases. The CDR3 contains 14 residues. Germline assignment: CDR1 SGHAT and CDR2 FQDESV (reference sequence). Trimming cost V 3 bases and J 4 bases; bases outside gene matches: 5. The CDR3 coding sequence is TGTGCCAGCAGCTTCCGGGACAGCTTCTATGGCTACACCTTC. This sequence encodes CASSFRDSFYGYTF. The full variable domain, completed using reference TRBV11-1 and TRBJ1-2, is EAEVAQSPRYKITEKSQAVAFWCDPISGHATLYWYRQILGQGPELLVQFQDESVVDDSQLPKDRFSAERLKGVDSTLKIQPAELGDSAMYLCASSFRDSFYGYTFGSGTRLTVV.

This clone was observed a handful of times. The V gene is TRBV4-3, the J gene TRBJ2-3; 8 bases fit TRBD2. V was pared by 2 bases and J by 2 bases, with 6 bases of the junction left unmatched. The CDR3 loop spans 16 amino acids. Germline CDR1 and CDR2: LGHNA and YSLEER. The CDR3 protein is CASSQNPAGATDTQYF. The CDR3 DNA reads as TGCGCCAGCAGCCAAAACCCAGCGGGAGCCACAGATACGCAGTATTTT.

The chain's CDR3 is CASSYSTGETYGYTF. Written as DNA, the CDR3 is TGTGCCAGCAGTTACTCGACAGGGGAGACCTATGGCTACACCTTC. V is TRBV6-6 and J is TRBJ1-2, with TRBD1 identical over 8 bases. The CDR3 covers 15 residues. After removal of 0 bases from V and 4 bases from J, the junction contained 4 bases not matched to a gene. The germline CDR1 and CDR2 sequences are MNHNY and SVGAGI (reference sequence).

This sequence joins TRBV6-5 and TRBJ2-2; weak D call: TRBD2 (6 bases). The CDR3 runs to 14 residues. The V and J ends lost 0 bases and 4 bases respectively, with 6 bases between them. CDR1 is MNHEY and CDR2 is SVGAGI in the germline V gene. The CDR3 DNA reads TGTGCCAGCAGTTACTCGCGGGGCACCGGGGAGCTGTTTTTT. It translates to CASSYSRGTGELFF.

The chain carries TRBV5-6 and TRBJ1-2; D is ambiguous. The V and J ends lost 2 bases and 8 bases respectively, with 7 bases between them. The germline V gene encodes CDR1 SGHDT and CDR2 YYEEEE. The CDR3 covers 11 residues. CDR3 DNA: TGTGCCAGCAGCTTAGCGGGGGGCTACACCTTC. This codes for CASSLAGGYTF.

As DNA, the CDR3 is TGCGCCAGCAGCTTACTAAGACTAGCCGGGAGTGGCTACACCTTC. It translates to CASSLLRLAGSGYTF. The chain is built from TRBV5-1 and TRBJ1-2; D uncertain. Germline assignment: CDR1 SGHRS and CDR2 YFSETQ. This CDR3 contains 15 residues. The V gene lost 2 bases and the J gene lost 7 bases, with 18 bases spanning the gap.

The chain is built from TRBV28 and TRBJ1-5, with TRBD1 identical over 11 bases. The junction had 5 bases not matched to a gene; V was cut back by 5 bases and J by 2 bases. This CDR3 is built from 16 residues. Germline-derived CDR1 and CDR2 are MDHEN and SYDVKM. CDR3 sequence reads: CASSRTGGFGNQPQHF. The CDR3 DNA follows: TGTGCCAGCAGTAGGACAGGGGGCTTCGGCAATCAGCCCCAGCATTTT.